What follows are 10 T cell receptor beta chains derived from one specimen sequenced in a study of shared clonotypes between healthy human individuals. Libraries were prepared by immunoSEQ multiplex PCR; TCRdb keeps only in-frame clonotypes and omits some of them. The sample includes roughly 500,000 clones, 78% of them seen just once. Input material: PBMCs. Source of these receptors: a middle-aged woman in good health. Some clones in this sample may be carry-over from other donors' samples.

The chain joins TRBV7-2 to TRBJ1-2, with a possible D match to TRBD1 (5 bases). Trimming cost V 5 bases and J 5 bases, with 12 bases left between them. This CDR3 has 13 amino acids. From germline, CDR1 is SGHTA and CDR2 FQGNSA. CDR3 DNA sequence: TGTGCCAGCAGCACCCCGGGACGGTATGGCTACACCTTC. Translating it yields CASSTPGRYGYTF.

The chain couples TRBV5-1 to TRBJ1-2; D gene uncertain. Germline V lookup: CDR1 SGHRS, CDR2 YFSETQ. V was pared by 0 bases and J by 6 bases, with 12 bases between. The CDR3 sequence is 14 residues long. The CDR3 spells CASSLAGDADGYTF. DNA of the CDR3: TGCGCCAGCAGCTTGGCAGGAGATGCGGATGGCTACACCTTC. The whole variable domain, remainder taken from reference TRBV5-1 and TRBJ1-2, is KAGVTQTPRYLIKTRGQQVTLSCSPISGHRSVSWYQQTPGQGLQFLFEYFSETQRNKGNFPGRFSGRQFSNSRSEMNVSTLELGDSALYLCASSLAGDADGYTFGSGTRLTVV.

The gene calls are TRBV28 and TRBJ2-1; 8 bases are a match to TRBD1. Trimming cost V 8 bases and J 8 bases; bases outside gene matches: 14. The germline CDR1 and CDR2 sequences are MDHEN and SYDVKM. This CDR3 has 15 amino acids. This CDR3 is CASGDDRGGLDEQFF. The CDR3 coding sequence is TGTGCCAGCGGGGACGACAGGGGTGGTCTTGATGAGCAGTTCTTC.

The V gene is TRBV5-1, the J gene TRBJ2-7; the D gene could be TRBD1 or TRBD2 (5 bases each). Germline CDR1 is SGHRS and CDR2 is YFSETQ. CDR3 length: 14 amino acids. V was clipped by 3 bases and J by 2 bases, with 12 bases between them. The DNA for the CDR3 is TGCGCCAGCAGCTGGGTGGTGGGACCCTACGAGCAGTACTTC. This codes for CASSWVVGPYEQYF. Based on the CDR3 plus reference TRBV5-1 and TRBJ2-7, the full variable domain is KAGVTQTPRYLIKTRGQQVTLSCSPISGHRSVSWYQQTPGQGLQFLFEYFSETQRNKGNFPGRFSGRQFSNSRSEMNVSTLELGDSALYLCASSWVVGPYEQYFGPGTRLTVT.

Only a few counts were recorded for this clone. The chain uses TRBV14 and TRBJ2-1; 10 nucleotides line up with TRBD2. This CDR3 spans 15 amino acids. The V segment lost 1 base and the J segment 6 bases; nucleotides outside the gene matches: 3. The germline gives CDR1 SGHDN, CDR2 FVKESK. The DNA for the CDR3 is TGTGCCAGCAGCCAAGTGTTAGCGGGAGGCAATGAGCAGTTCTTC. Translation gives CASSQVLAGGNEQFF.

J is TRBJ1-3 and V is TRBV11-3, with a tentative D call TRBD1 (6 bases). In germline, CDR1 is SGHNT, CDR2 YENEEA. V gave up 5 bases and J gave up 4 bases, with 15 bases separating them. The CDR3 consists of 15 residues. CDR3 in DNA: TGTGCCAGCAGCCAACGAACAGGGTCAGGAAACACCATATATTTT. This translates into CASSQRTGSGNTIYF.

V and J are TRBV4-2 and TRBJ1-3; D is perhaps TRBD1 (6 bases). Trimming removed 0 bases from V and 4 bases from J, with 10 bases in between. Germline-derived CDR1 and CDR2 are LGHNA and YNFKEQ. The CDR3 has 15 residues. CDR3 sequence: CASSQESGQGNTIYF. The CDR3 coding sequence is TGTGCCAGCAGCCAAGAATCGGGACAAGGAAACACCATATATTTT.

This clone was recorded once. The chain joins TRBV4-2 to TRBJ2-5; 8 bases are shared with TRBD2. Germline CDR1 reads LGHNA; CDR2 reads YNFKEQ. V was clipped by 1 base and J by 5 bases; unmatched bases: 12. This CDR3 is 17 amino acids long. The CDR3, as DNA: TGTGCCAGCAGCCAAGGGGGGGCGGGAGGAAGTGTTGAGACCCAGTACTTC. Amino acid sequence: CASSQGGAGGSVETQYF.

This clone was seen only once. The chain is built from TRBV30 and TRBJ2-3; maybe TRBD1 (5 bases). The V end lost 0 bases, the J end lost 4 bases, and 11 bases lay between the germline ends. The CDR3 length is 14 residues. Germline V lookup: CDR1 GTSNPN, CDR2 SVGIG (reference sequence). CDR3 residues: CAWSVGRASDTQYF. DNA of the CDR3: TGTGCCTGGAGTGTAGGCAGGGCTTCAGATACGCAGTATTTT.

The chain uses TRBV5-1 and TRBJ2-7, with 8 bases that match TRBD2. Germline lookup yields CDR1 SGHRS and CDR2 YFSETQ. V gave up 4 bases and J gave up 1 base; unmatched junction bases: 4. CDR3 length: 14 amino acids. CDR3 region: CASSSSGTSYEQYF. The CDR3 bases are TGCGCCAGCAGCAGTAGCGGGACTTCCTACGAGCAGTACTTC.